This section outlines one T cell receptor (beta chain) sequence together with its context. No antigen is known for it. Sequence at one end of the junction differs from germline and may be a read error. This sample was included in a study of CD8+CD57+ T cells in acquired aplastic anemia (dated by TCRdb to 2016 to 2019). The study in broad terms: DNA extracted from sorted CD4+ and CD8+ cells had a mean of approximately 3.3 ug, with a range of 0.2 to 27.4 ug. CD8+CD57+ expansion was defined as frequency above the mean frequency observed in healthy subjects.

There are 14 amino acids in the CDR3, from cysteine to phenylalanine inclusive. This entry keeps only the CDR3 DNA: 42 bases, framed from base 1. From the germline V gene, CDR1 is SGHTA and CDR2 is FQGTGA. Findings and caveats that apply to the study as a whole: Patients and healthy controls showed no significant difference in CD8+ Simpson's diversity (P=0.060). Twenty-nine CD8+ CDR3 sequences were found to be shared between patients and controls, but these sequences appeared to be highly expressed in patients and within the immunodominant clones of the patients.

Genomic DNA was used as template for profiling of TCR beta VDJ combinations and CDR3 sequences. An Illumina HiSeq 2000 was used for TCR repertoire sequencing. As for how the authors treated the data: TRBV/TRBJ rearrangement plots, CDR3 size and DJ length profiles, and Simpson's diversity index were used to assess repertoires. The most abundant DNA sequence in the deep sequencing data was taken as the immunodominant clone. CDR3 amino acid sequences were screened for sharing across subjects and compared with published repertoires and the VDJdb database. TCRdb handled the public reads itself, with Q25 trimming in fastp and clone calling in MiXCR, and kept productive beta chains. Records with the same CDR3 protein are collapsed into one entry carrying the most frequent genes and DNA. The V and J calls were not made by the authors but by TCRdb's processing. Here the sample has 120,000 or so distinct CDR3 sequences; 50% to 70% occur a single time. The ten biggest clones cover about 31% of the sample.

Flow cytometry had shown CD8+CD57+ cell expansion in the patients selected for sequencing. Severe acquired aplastic anemia was diagnosed in all patients according to International Study of Aplastic Anemia and Agranulocytosis and Camitta criteria. Patients had received no therapy at the time of blood sampling. In this study, sorted CD4+ and CD8+ T cells from the blood of healthy subjects and of severe aplastic anemia patients had their TCR repertoires deep-sequenced. Patients were enrolled under clinicaltrials.gov protocols 00001620, 01623167, 00001397, 00071045, 00081523 and 00961064 in the USA. Ficoll-Paque density gradient centrifugation was used to isolate peripheral blood mononuclear cells. Before DNA extraction, CD4+ and CD8+ T cells were sorted by FACS or by magnetic beads.

The specimen was sorted CD4+, CD8+, or CD8+CD57+ T cells (not recorded which) from PBMCs. The chain joins TRBV7-3 to TRBJ2-7; 7 bases in the junction line up with TRBD1. The TCR comes from a human donor with aplastic anemia. The CDR3 protein sequence reads: CTSSLGGRGYEQYF. The DNA sequence is as follows: TGTACCAGCAGCCTAGGCGGCAGGGGGTACGAGCAGTACTTC.